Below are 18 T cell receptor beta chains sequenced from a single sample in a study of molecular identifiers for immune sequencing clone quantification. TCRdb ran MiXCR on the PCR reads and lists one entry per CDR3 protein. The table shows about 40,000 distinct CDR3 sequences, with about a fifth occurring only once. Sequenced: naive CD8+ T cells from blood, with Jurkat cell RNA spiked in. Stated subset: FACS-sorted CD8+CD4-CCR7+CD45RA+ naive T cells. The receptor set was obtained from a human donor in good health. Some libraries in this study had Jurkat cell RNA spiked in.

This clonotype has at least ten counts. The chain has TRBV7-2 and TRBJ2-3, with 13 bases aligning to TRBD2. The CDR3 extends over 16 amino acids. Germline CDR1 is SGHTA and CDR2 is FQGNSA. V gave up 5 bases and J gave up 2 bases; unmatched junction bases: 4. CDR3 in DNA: TGTGCCAGCAGCGCCGGGACTAGCGGGGTCACAGATACGCAGTATTTT. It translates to CASSAGTSGVTDTQYF.

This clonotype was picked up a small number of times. The CDR3 coding sequence is TGTGCCAGCAGCCCCCGGCGGCTTGCCAAAAACATTCAGTACTTC. Its translation is CASSPRRLAKNIQYF. The chain employs TRBV28 and TRBJ2-4; D gene unclear. V was trimmed by 6 bases and J by 1 base, leaving 13 bases between them. This CDR3 has 15 amino acids. Germline V gene sequence: CDR1 MDHEN, CDR2 SYDVKM.

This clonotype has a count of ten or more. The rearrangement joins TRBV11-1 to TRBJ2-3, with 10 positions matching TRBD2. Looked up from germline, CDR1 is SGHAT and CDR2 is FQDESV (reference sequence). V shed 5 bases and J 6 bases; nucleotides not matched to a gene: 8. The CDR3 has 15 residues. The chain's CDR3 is CASSTPGLAMDTQYF. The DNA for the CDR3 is TGTGCCAGCAGCACTCCGGGACTAGCGATGGATACGCAGTATTTT.

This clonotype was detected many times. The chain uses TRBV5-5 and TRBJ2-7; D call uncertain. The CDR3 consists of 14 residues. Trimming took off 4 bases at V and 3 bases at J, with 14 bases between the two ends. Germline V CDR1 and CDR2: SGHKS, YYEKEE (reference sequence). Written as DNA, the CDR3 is TGTGCCAGCAGCCGTGCAATTCCAAACTACGAGCAGTACTTC. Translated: CASSRAIPNYEQYF.

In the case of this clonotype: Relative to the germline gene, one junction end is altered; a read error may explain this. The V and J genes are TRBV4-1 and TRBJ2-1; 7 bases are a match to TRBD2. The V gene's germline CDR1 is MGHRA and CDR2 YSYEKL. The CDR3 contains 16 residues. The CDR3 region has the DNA TGCGCCAGCAGCCAAACCTCTAGCGGAGTTTACAATGAGCAGCTCTTC. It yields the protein CASSQTSSGVYNEQLF.

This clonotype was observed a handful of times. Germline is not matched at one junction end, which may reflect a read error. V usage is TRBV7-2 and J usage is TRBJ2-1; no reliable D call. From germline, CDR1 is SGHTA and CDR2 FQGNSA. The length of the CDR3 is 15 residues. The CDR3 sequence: CASSLTRSAGSEQSF. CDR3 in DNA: TGTGCCAGCAGCCTAACGAGGTCTGCAGGCAGTGAGCAGTCCTTC.

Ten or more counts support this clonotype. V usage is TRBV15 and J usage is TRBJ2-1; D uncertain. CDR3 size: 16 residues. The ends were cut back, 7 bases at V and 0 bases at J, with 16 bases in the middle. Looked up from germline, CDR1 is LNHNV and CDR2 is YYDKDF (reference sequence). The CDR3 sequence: CATTPMRSSSYNEQFF. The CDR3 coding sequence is TGTGCCACCACCCCCATGCGGTCTAGCTCCTACAATGAGCAGTTCTTC.

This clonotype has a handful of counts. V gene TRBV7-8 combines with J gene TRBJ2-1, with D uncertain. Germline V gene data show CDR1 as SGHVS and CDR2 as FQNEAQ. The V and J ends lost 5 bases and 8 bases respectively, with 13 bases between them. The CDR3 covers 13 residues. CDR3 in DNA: TGTGCCAGCAGCCCCGAGGTAGTAGATGAGCAGTTCTTC. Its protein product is CASSPEVVDEQFF. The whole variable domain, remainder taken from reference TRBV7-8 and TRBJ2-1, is GAGVSQSPRYKVAKRGQDVALRCDPISGHVSLFWYQQALGQGPEFLTYFQNEAQLDKSGLPSDRFFAERPEGSVSTLKIQRTQQEDSAVYLCASSPEVVDEQFFGPGTRLTVL.

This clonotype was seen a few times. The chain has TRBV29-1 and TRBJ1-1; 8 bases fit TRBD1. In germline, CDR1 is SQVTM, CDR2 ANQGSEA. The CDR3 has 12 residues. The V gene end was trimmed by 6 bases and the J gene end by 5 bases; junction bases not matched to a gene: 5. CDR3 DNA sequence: TGCAGCGTAGGACAGGGCGAGACTGAAGCTTTCTTT. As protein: CSVGQGETEAFF.

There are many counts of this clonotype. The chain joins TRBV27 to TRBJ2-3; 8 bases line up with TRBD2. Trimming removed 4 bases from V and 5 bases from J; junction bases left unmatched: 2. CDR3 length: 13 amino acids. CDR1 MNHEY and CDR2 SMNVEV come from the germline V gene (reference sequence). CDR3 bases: TGTGCCAGCAGTTGGGCGGGAGGAGATACGCAGTATTTT. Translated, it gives CASSWAGGDTQYF.

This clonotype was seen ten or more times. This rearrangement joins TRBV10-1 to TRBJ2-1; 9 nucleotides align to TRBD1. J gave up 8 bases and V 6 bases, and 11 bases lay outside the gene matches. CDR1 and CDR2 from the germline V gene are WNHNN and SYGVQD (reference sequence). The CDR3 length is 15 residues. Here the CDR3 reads CASSGGTGIYHEQFF. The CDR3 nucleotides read TGCGCCAGCAGCGGAGGGACAGGGATTTATCATGAGCAGTTCTTC.

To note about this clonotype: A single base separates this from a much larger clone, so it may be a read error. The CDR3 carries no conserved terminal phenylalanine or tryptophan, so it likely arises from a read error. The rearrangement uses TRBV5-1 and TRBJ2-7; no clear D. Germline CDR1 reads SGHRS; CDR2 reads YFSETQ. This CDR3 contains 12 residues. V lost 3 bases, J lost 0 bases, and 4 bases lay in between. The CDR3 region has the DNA TGCGCCAGCAGCTCAAGCTCCTACGAGCAGTACTCC. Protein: CASSSSSYEQYS.

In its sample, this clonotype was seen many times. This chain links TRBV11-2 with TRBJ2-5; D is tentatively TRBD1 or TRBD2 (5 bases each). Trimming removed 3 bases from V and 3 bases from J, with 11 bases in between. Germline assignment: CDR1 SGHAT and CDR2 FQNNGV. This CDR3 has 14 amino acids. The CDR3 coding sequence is TGTGCCAGCAGCTTGGGGTGGGGGAAAGAGACCCAGTACTTC. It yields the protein CASSLGWGKETQYF.

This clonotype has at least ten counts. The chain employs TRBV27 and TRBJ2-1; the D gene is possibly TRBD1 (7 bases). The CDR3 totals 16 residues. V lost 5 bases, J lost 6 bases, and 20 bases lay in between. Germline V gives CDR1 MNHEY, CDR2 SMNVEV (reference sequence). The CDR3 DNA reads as TGTGCCAGCAGTCCCCCCCCAGGGGGGCGCCTCAATGAGCAGTTCTTC. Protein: CASSPPPGGRLNEQFF.

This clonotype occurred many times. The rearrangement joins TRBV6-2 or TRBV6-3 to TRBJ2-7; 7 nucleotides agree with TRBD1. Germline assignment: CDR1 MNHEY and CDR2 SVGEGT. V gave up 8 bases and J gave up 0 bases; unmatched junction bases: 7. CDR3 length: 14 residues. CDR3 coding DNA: TGTGCCAGCTCAAGGACAGGCAGCTCCTACGAGCAGTACTTC. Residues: CASSRTGSSYEQYF.

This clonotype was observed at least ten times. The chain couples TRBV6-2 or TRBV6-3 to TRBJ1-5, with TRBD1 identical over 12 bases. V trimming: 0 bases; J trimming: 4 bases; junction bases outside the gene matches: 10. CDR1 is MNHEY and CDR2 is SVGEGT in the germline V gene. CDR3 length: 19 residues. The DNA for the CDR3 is TGTGCCAGCAGTTACTCACCGGGACAGGGGGCTGTCGGGAATCAGCCCCAGCATTTT. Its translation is CASSYSPGQGAVGNQPQHF.

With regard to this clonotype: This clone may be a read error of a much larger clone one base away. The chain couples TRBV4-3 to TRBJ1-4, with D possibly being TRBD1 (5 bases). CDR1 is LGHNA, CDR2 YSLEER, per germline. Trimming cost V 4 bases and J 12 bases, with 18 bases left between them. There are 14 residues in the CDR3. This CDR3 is CASSRFRRDWELFF. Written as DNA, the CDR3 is TGCGCCAGCAGCCGGTTCCGGAGGGACTGGGAACTGTTTTTT.

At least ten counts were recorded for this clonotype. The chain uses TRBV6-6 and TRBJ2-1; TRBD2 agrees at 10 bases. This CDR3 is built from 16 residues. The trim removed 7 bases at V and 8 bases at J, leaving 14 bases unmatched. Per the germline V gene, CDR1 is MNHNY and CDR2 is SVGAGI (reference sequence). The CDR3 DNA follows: TGTGCCAGCACGCTAGTGATAACTAGCGGGAAGGATGAGCAGTTCTTC. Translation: CASTLVITSGKDEQFF.